One and the same sample provided the 30 T cell receptor beta chains below, sequenced in a study of CD8+ T cells in alopecia areata. The treatment was: oral pan-JAK inhibitor, 5-10 mg twice daily. cDNA prepared by RNA extraction and subsequent reverse transcription served as the template for sequencing. TCRdb keeps only in-frame clones here, not all; method: immunoSEQ multiplex PCR. The sample holds a few hundred thousand clones, roughly two fifths seen once. The sample consisted of CD4+ T cells sorted from blood, taken at approximately week 30, from a patient treated with tofacitinib. The source is a human donor with alopecia areata.

The table lists this clone with a few counts. V and J are TRBV11-2 and TRBJ2-1; D is unclear. This CDR3 has 14 residues. V shed 5 bases and J shed 5 bases, with 13 bases lying between them. Germline CDR1 reads SGHAT; CDR2 reads FQNNGV. CDR3 DNA: TGTGCCAGCAGCCCTCCTGGAACCAACAATGAGCAGTTCTTC. It encodes CASSPPGTNNEQFF.

The J gene is TRBJ2-7, the V gene TRBV20-1; D uncertain. This CDR3 spans 11 amino acids. V lost 4 bases, J lost 5 bases, and 9 bases lay in between. Germline V lookup: CDR1 DFQATT, CDR2 SNEGSKA (reference sequence). CDR3 amino acids: CSAIDGDEQYF. CDR3 in DNA: TGCAGTGCTATTGACGGCGACGAGCAGTACTTC.

This clone was seen more than once but under ten times. V is TRBV6-6 and J is TRBJ1-5; D remains unclear. The V gene lost 2 bases and the J gene lost 3 bases, with 8 bases spanning the gap. The V gene's germline CDR1 is MNHNY and CDR2 SVGAGI (reference sequence). CDR3 size: 14 residues. The CDR3 sequence: CASSYDNYNQPQHF. CDR3 DNA sequence: TGTGCCAGCAGTTACGACAATTACAATCAGCCCCAGCATTTT.

The genes are TRBV15 and TRBJ1-1; D is uncertain. The CDR3 is 14 residues long. From germline, CDR1 is LNHNV and CDR2 YYDKDF (reference sequence). V lost 1 base, J lost 4 bases, and 10 bases lay in between. CDR3 region: CATSRVSQSTEAFF. Here the CDR3 DNA reads TGTGCCACCAGCAGAGTCTCCCAATCCACTGAAGCTTTCTTT.

The chain employs TRBV9 and TRBJ1-5; D is unclear. Trimming left V 0 bases short and J 6 bases short, with 7 bases between. This CDR3 contains 13 residues. Germline CDR1 and CDR2: SGDLS and YYNGEE. CDR3 in DNA: TGTGCCAGCAGCGTAGGGGAGAGTCAGCCCCAGCATTTT. This encodes CASSVGESQPQHF.

This clone was observed at least ten times. This rearrangement joins TRBV5-6 to TRBJ1-2; D is unresolved. V was pared by 1 base and J by 8 bases, with 9 bases between. The CDR3 spans 12 residues. Germline values: CDR1 SGHDT, CDR2 YYEEEE. Here the CDR3 reads CASSLWRGGYTF. The CDR3 nucleotides are TGTGCCAGCAGCTTGTGGAGAGGCGGCTACACCTTC.

This clone was seen a few times. The chain couples TRBV7-9 to TRBJ2-1; no clear D gene. V dropped 1 base and J dropped 12 bases, with 10 bases sitting between them. Germline-derived CDR1 and CDR2 are SEHNR and FQNEAQ (reference sequence). The CDR3 extends over 12 amino acids. The CDR3 spells CASSLVPYGQFF. In DNA form, the CDR3 reads TGTGCCAGCAGCTTAGTGCCCTATGGGCAGTTCTTC.

This clone was detected a few times. This rearrangement joins TRBV6-5 to TRBJ1-5, with D hard to call. Trimming shortened V by 0 bases and J by 4 bases, and 7 bases separated the two germline ends. Germline V gives CDR1 MNHEY, CDR2 SVGAGI. The CDR3 totals 14 residues. CDR3 amino acids: CASSYSMGNQPQHF. CDR3 coding DNA: TGTGCCAGCAGTTACTCAATGGGGAATCAGCCCCAGCATTTT.

This clone was detected only a few times. The rearrangement uses TRBV29-1 and TRBJ2-1; no reliable D call. The length of the CDR3 is 10 residues. The V gene's germline CDR1 is SQVTM and CDR2 ANQGSEA. V lost 8 bases and J 10 bases, leaving 12 bases between the germline ends. The DNA of the CDR3 is TGCAGCACGGGTGAAGACGAGCAGTTCTTC. This sequence encodes CSTGEDEQFF.

V gene TRBV5-4 combines with J gene TRBJ1-1; weak D call: TRBD1 (5 bases). In germline, CDR1 is SGHNT, CDR2 YYREEE (reference sequence). The CDR3 sequence is 13 residues long. V was trimmed by 1 base and J by 3 bases, leaving 7 bases between them. This CDR3 reads CASSLQQDTEAFF. Written as DNA, the CDR3 is TGTGCCAGCAGCTTGCAACAGGACACTGAAGCTTTCTTT.

This clone was seen a few times. The V call is TRBV29-1, the J call TRBJ1-3; 8 nucleotides align to TRBD1. V was clipped by 6 bases and J by 4 bases; unmatched bases: 8. The CDR3 is made up of 14 amino acids. Germline-derived CDR1 and CDR2 are SQVTM and ANQGSEA. As DNA, the CDR3 is TGCAGCGTAGAGGACAGGGCAAAAGGAAACACCATATATTTT. This translates into CSVEDRAKGNTIYF.

V gene TRBV2 combines with J gene TRBJ2-7; D is tentatively TRBD1 or TRBD2 (5 bases each). CDR1 and CDR2 from the germline V gene are SNHLY and FYNNEI. Trimming pared 8 bases from V and 2 bases from J, leaving 13 bases between. The CDR3 consists of 13 residues. The CDR3: CASGTGTTYEQYF. CDR3 in DNA: TGTGCCAGCGGCACCGGGACCACCTACGAGCAGTACTTC.

This clone showed up just a few times. The chain is built from TRBV7-9 and TRBJ2-3; 7 bases match TRBD1. Germline-derived CDR1 and CDR2 are SEHNR and FQNEAQ (reference sequence). V gave up 5 bases and J gave up 0 bases; unmatched junction bases: 5. The CDR3 sequence is 15 residues long. In DNA form, the CDR3 reads TGTGCCAGCAGCCGGACAGGATCTAGCACAGATACGCAGTATTTT. Its protein product is CASSRTGSSTDTQYF.

V is TRBV9 and J is TRBJ2-2; TRBD2 is a possible D gene (6 bases). Germline values: CDR1 SGDLS, CDR2 YYNGEE. V lost 0 bases to trimming and J lost 6 bases, with 9 bases between them. CDR3 size: 14 residues. This CDR3 reads CASSVAGVAGELFF. The DNA of the CDR3 is TGTGCCAGCAGCGTAGCGGGAGTGGCCGGGGAGCTGTTTTTT.

The J gene is TRBJ2-3, the V gene TRBV19, with D perhaps matching TRBD2 (6 bases). Germline V CDR1 and CDR2: LNHDA, SQIVND (reference sequence). The CDR3 loop spans 13 amino acids. Trimming stripped 9 bases from V and 4 bases from J, with 14 bases between. DNA for the CDR3: TGTGCCAGCGGGGGAGGCGGATCAGATACGCAGTATTTT. Amino acid sequence: CASGGGGSDTQYF.

The chain has TRBV6-5 and TRBJ1-6, with D perhaps matching TRBD1 (5 bases). Germline CDR1 MNHEY, CDR2 SVGAGI. CDR3 length: 16 residues. Trimming left V 4 bases short and J 9 bases short, with 19 bases between. The CDR3, as DNA: TGTGCCAGCAGTTCGGACACCTACGTCGGCATTTCACCCCTCCACTTT. Protein: CASSSDTYVGISPLHF.

The chain couples TRBV4-2 to TRBJ1-1; 8 nucleotides agree with TRBD1. V shed 4 bases, J shed 1 base, and the junction held 2 bases outside the gene matches. CDR3 length equals 14 residues. Germline values: CDR1 LGHNA, CDR2 YNFKEQ. The CDR3 DNA follows: TGTGCCAGCAGCCGTGACAGGGGGAACACTGAAGCTTTCTTT. It codes for CASSRDRGNTEAFF.

The genes are TRBV7-2 and TRBJ1-5; no clear D. Germline CDR1 SGHTA, CDR2 FQGNSA. This CDR3 has 12 amino acids. V dropped 4 bases and J dropped 7 bases, with 8 bases sitting between them. Here the CDR3 reads CASSSISQPQHF. The CDR3 DNA follows: TGTGCCAGCAGCTCTATCTCCCAGCCCCAGCATTTT.

On this clone itself: Different DNA sequences within this sample yield the same CDR3. The rearrangement uses TRBV29-1 and TRBJ1-1; D call uncertain. Germline assignment: CDR1 SQVTM and CDR2 ANQGSEA. The CDR3 covers 13 residues. The V end lost 4 bases, the J end lost 0 bases, and 9 bases lay between the germline ends. For the CDR3, the DNA is TGCAGCGTTGTAGGCAGACTGAACACTGAAGCTTTCTTT. Its protein is CSVVGRLNTEAFF.

This chain uses TRBV20-1 with TRBJ2-2; D is undetermined. The CDR3 length is 11 residues. V gave up 5 bases and J gave up 5 bases, with 6 bases separating them. Germline CDR1 DFQATT, CDR2 SNEGSKA (reference sequence). The CDR3 coding sequence is TGCAGTGCTCTGGGGACCGGGGAGCTGTTTTTT. Its translation is CSALGTGELFF.

The table lists this clone with a few counts. This rearrangement joins TRBV7-9 to TRBJ1-4; D uncertain. V was clipped by 5 bases and J by 8 bases, with 15 bases between them. CDR3 length equals 14 residues. The germline V gene encodes CDR1 SEHNR and CDR2 FQNEAQ (reference sequence). DNA for the CDR3: TGTGCCAGCAGCCCCTCCCCCGGGAAGGAAAAACTGTTTTTT. Translated, it gives CASSPSPGKEKLFF.

For the CDR3, the DNA is TGTGCCAGCAGTGACTCGAGGTACAATGAGCAGTTCTTC. It translates to CASSDSRYNEQFF. This sequence joins TRBV6-4 and TRBJ2-1; D not certain. CDR1 is MRHNA, CDR2 SNTAGT, per germline. V was shortened by 0 bases and J by 4 bases, with 4 bases between the two germline ends. The CDR3 loop spans 13 amino acids.

The chain recombines TRBV6-5 with TRBJ2-7, with D uncertain. V shed 0 bases and J shed 2 bases, with 8 bases lying between them. CDR1 is MNHEY and CDR2 is SVGAGI in the germline V gene. This CDR3 spans 14 amino acids. The CDR3 region has the DNA TGTGCCAGCAGTTACTCGCCGGGTCCCTACGAGCAGTACTTC. Translated, it gives CASSYSPGPYEQYF.

This clone has just a few counts. The chain carries TRBV30 and TRBJ2-1; 10 positions match TRBD2. Germline V gene sequence: CDR1 GTSNPN, CDR2 SVGIG (reference sequence). This CDR3 contains 12 residues. V lost 7 bases and J lost 7; bases outside the gene matches: 4. CDR3: CALAGGGNEQFF. The CDR3 DNA follows: TGTGCCTTAGCGGGAGGAGGGAATGAGCAGTTCTTC.

The rearrangement links TRBV30 to TRBJ1-1; D is possibly TRBD1 (6 bases). The CDR3 has 14 residues. From germline, CDR1 is GTSNPN and CDR2 SVGIG (reference sequence). V lost 3 bases and J 4 bases, leaving 15 bases between the germline ends. The CDR3 loop reads CAWRGARVGTEAFF. CDR3 DNA: TGTGCCTGGAGGGGGGCCCGAGTAGGCACTGAAGCTTTCTTT.

Only a few counts were recorded for this clone. The chain links TRBV2 to TRBJ2-4; D not resolved. Germline V CDR1 and CDR2: SNHLY, FYNNEI. The CDR3 totals 14 residues. The V end was cut by 6 bases, the J end by 0 bases, with 9 bases between. CDR3 protein: CASRQLLAKNIQYF. The CDR3, as DNA: TGTGCCAGCAGGCAACTGCTAGCCAAAAACATTCAGTACTTC.

The rearrangement links TRBV7-3 to TRBJ2-6, with D possibly matching TRBD1 (5 bases). The ends were cut back, 5 bases at V and 0 bases at J, with 17 bases in the middle. CDR1 is SGHTA and CDR2 is FQGTGA in the germline V gene. This CDR3 is 18 amino acids long. CDR3: CASSHQGPLDSGANVLTF. DNA of the CDR3: TGTGCCAGCAGCCATCAGGGCCCACTGGACTCTGGGGCCAACGTCCTGACTTTC.

There are a few counts of this clone. The chain has TRBV4-1 and TRBJ2-7, with 9 bases fitting TRBD1. With 3 bases clipped from V and 3 bases from J, the junction kept 9 bases outside the gene matches. The CDR3 runs to 16 residues. Germline loops: CDR1 MGHRA, CDR2 YSYEKL. The CDR3 loop is CASSHGTGWQNYEQYF. In DNA, the CDR3 is TGCGCCAGCAGCCACGGGACAGGGTGGCAAAACTACGAGCAGTACTTC.

Only a few counts were recorded for this clone. This chain links TRBV7-6 with TRBJ2-7, with D hard to call. This CDR3 comprises 14 residues. Trimming stripped 2 bases from V and 7 bases from J, with 15 bases between. From germline, CDR1 is SGHVS and CDR2 FNYEAQ. The CDR3 bases are TGTGCCAGCAGCTTATTCGCAGGTCCTTGGGAGCAGTACTTC. Translated, it gives CASSLFAGPWEQYF.

The V and J genes are TRBV6-1 and TRBJ1-1; D is uncertain. The V end lost 6 bases, the J end lost 1 base, and 15 bases lay between the germline ends. The CDR3 is made up of 15 amino acids. Germline lookup yields CDR1 MNHNS and CDR2 SASEGT. CDR3 nucleotide sequence: TGTGCCAGCAGCCTCACGGACGGCTGGAACACTGAAGCTTTCTTT. Protein product: CASSLTDGWNTEAFF.